This T cell receptor (beta chain) was documented in a study of T cell repertoires in cytomegalovirus infection. The sample holds a few counts of this clonotype. Germline V gene sequence: CDR1 DFQATT, CDR2 SNEGSKA (reference sequence). The CDR3 runs to 16 residues. The ends lost 1 base at V and 3 bases at J; junction bases unmatched: 9. TCRdb called the reads again in MiXCR, with one record for every CDR3 protein. The table has 200,000 or so distinct CDR3 sequences, 28% seen once; the top ten hold 30% to 35%. The specimen sequenced was PBMCs. This receptor was taken from a human donor in good health (CMV status not recorded). Some clones in this sample may be carry-over from other donors' samples. This sequence joins TRBV20-1 and TRBJ1-1; 9 nucleotides match TRBD1. The CDR3: CSARVGTGRRDTEAFF. CDR3 sequence (DNA): TGCAGTGCTAGAGTCGGGACAGGGAGGAGGGACACTGAAGCTTTCTTT.